This TCR beta chain was identified in a study of beta chain features in type 1 diabetes. Expressed TCRB transcripts got sequenced, as all isolated RNA was reverse transcribed. Profiling relied on immunoSEQ multiplex PCR, and the TCRdb table lists in-frame clones only, not all of them. The sample has 900,000 or so clones; 15% to 20% are singletons. V lost 5 bases and J lost 2; bases outside the gene matches: 9. The CDR3 totals 15 residues. The germline V gene encodes CDR1 SGHAT and CDR2 FQNNGV. The V and J genes are TRBV11-2 and TRBJ2-7; 7 positions match TRBD2. This sequence was found in a woman younger than 30 in good health. Sequences were obtained from naive CD4+ T cells from blood. The CDR3 DNA is TGTGCCAGCAGCCCCCGCCCTGGGACTACCTACGAGCAGTACTTC. Translation gives CASSPRPGTTYEQYF.